Only a few counts were recorded for the clone carrying this TCR beta chain. Its target is not known. This record belongs to a study of T cells in Graves' hyperthyroidism and ophthalmopathy. As for the study in general: Peripheral blood draws took place at initial diagnosis, ahead of any treatment. Study-level findings and limits: A 13 V-J signature model discriminated ophthalmopathy versus stable hyperthyroidism.

The CDR3 spans 15 residues. V trimming: 5 bases; J trimming: 14 bases; junction bases outside the gene matches: 12. CDR1 is SEHNR and CDR2 is FQNEAQ in the germline V gene (reference sequence). Using RNA transcripts as the source, TCR beta CDR3 regions were amplified. First-round RT-PCR targeting the TCR CDR3 was performed with the HTBI primer set. Using its own MiXCR run on the multiplex PCR reads, TCRdb lists one record per CDR3 protein. The table records roughly 250,000 distinct CDR3 sequences, about 15% of them present only once. This receptor was taken from a middle-aged woman with Graves' hyperthyroidism that later progressed to Graves' ophthalmopathy. Material for sequencing was blood. The J gene is TRBJ2-1, the V gene TRBV7-9; 13 nucleotides line up with TRBD2. The CDR3 region is CASSSSLAGGPKEFF. CDR3 nucleotides: TGTGCCAGCAGCAGTTCACTAGCGGGAGGGCCTAAGGAGTTCTTC.